This T cell receptor (beta chain) appears in the sequencing data of a study of blood T cell repertoires in COVID-19. In the study overall: Donors in the United States, Italy and Spain gave samples during acute or convalescent COVID-19. PBMCs, B-cell-depleted T cells, or T cells were the source of the cDNA or gDNA that made up the material.

V gave up 4 bases and J gave up 3 bases; unmatched junction bases: 5. The CDR3 runs to 15 residues. Germline V gene sequence: CDR1 SGHVS, CDR2 FNYEAQ. Study processing details: Quantification of nucleated cells was approximated via reference gene primer amplification. Profiled with immunoSEQ multiplex PCR; TCRdb holds only in-frame clones, not every one. Clone size and the V and J calls come from that table; the DNA yielded D and trimming. The sample shows roughly 360,000 clones, about four fifths of them seen only once. The genes are TRBV7-6 and TRBJ2-5, with 10 nucleotides matching TRBD1. This clonotype was obtained from a human donor with acute or convalescent COVID-19. The donor label of this sample is uncertain. The sample taken for sequencing was peripheral blood. The CDR3 sequence: CASSSWGTGEETQYF. The CDR3 region has the DNA TGTGCCAGCAGCTCTTGGGGGACAGGGGAAGAGACCCAGTACTTC.